Listed below are T cell receptor beta chains from one sample, sequenced in a study of blood T cell repertoires in COVID-19. Data came from immunoSEQ multiplex PCR; TCRdb stores just in-frame clones and leaves some out. This table has 250,000 or so clones, more than 70% appearing once. The specimen was PBMCs or T cells enriched from blood (not recorded which). The source is a woman aged 50 to 65 who had recovered from COVID-19. Each CDR3 is given with its conserved first and last residue. Fields, in order: D gene, V gene, clone size, J gene, CDR3 DNA, CDR3 protein. A D gene is named only where the DNA matches it firmly. The size field is filled for only some rows; it gives once, few, many or a size class.

-,TRBV4-3,-,TRBJ1-2,TGCGCCAGCAGCCAAGATCGTCCGCCAGAATATGGCTACACCTTC,CASSQDRPPEYGYTF
TRBD1,TRBV20-1,-,TRBJ2-1,TGCAGTGCTAGTCGCACAGGGGACTACAATGAGCAGTTCTTC,CSASRTGDYNEQFF
-,TRBV29-1,-,TRBJ1-1,TGCAGCGTTTCGGGACACCGGAACACTGAAGCTTTCTTT,CSVSGHRNTEAFF
TRBD1,TRBV5-1,few,TRBJ2-2,TGCGCCAGCAGTTATATTACAGGGGTCTCCACCGGGGAGCTGTTTTTT,CASSYITGVSTGELFF
-,TRBV6-4,-,TRBJ2-2,TGTGCCACTTCGCAGAACAGGAACACCGGGGAGCTGTTTTTT,CATSQNRNTGELFF
-,TRBV18,once,TRBJ1-1,TGTGCCAGCTCACCTAGCAGGGCGAACACTGAAGCTTTCTTT,CASSPSRANTEAFF
-,TRBV30,-,TRBJ1-3,TGTGCTTTAAATCAGGGATTTGGAAACACCATATATTTT,CALNQGFGNTIYF
-,TRBV30,-,TRBJ1-1,TGTGCCTGGAGTCCTACTAATGAAGCTTTCTTT,CAWSPTNEAFF
TRBD1,TRBV3-1/TRBV3-2,-,TRBJ1-1,TGTGCCAGCACCCTGCGACAGGGATCGGCGGCTTTCTTT,CASTLRQGSAAFF
-,TRBV29-1,-,TRBJ1-4,TGCAGCGTTATTATACAGGCAACTAATGAAAAACTGTTTTTT,CSVIIQATNEKLFF
-,TRBV30,-,TRBJ1-6,TGTGCCTGGAGTGACCAGGCCTATAATTCACCCCTCCACTTT,CAWSDQAYNSPLHF
TRBD1,TRBV3-1/TRBV3-2,-,TRBJ1-5,TGTGCCAGCAGCCAGGAGGACAGGCTGGGACAGCCCCAGCATTTT,CASSQEDRLGQPQHF
-,TRBV11-3,-,TRBJ1-1,TGTGCCAGCAGCTTAGGACGCAGCGCGAAGGCTTTCTTT,CASSLGRSAKAFF
TRBD1,TRBV9,-,TRBJ2-1,TGTGCCAGCAGCGGACGGGACAGGGGATACAATGAGCAGTTCTTC,CASSGRDRGYNEQFF
-,TRBV30,once,TRBJ2-7,TGTGCCTGGAGTGTGGGGCAGGGGTACGAGCAGTACTTC,CAWSVGQGYEQYF
TRBD1,TRBV7-9,-,TRBJ1-4,TGTGCCAGCAGCGTAGGGGACAGGGTTTCTGAAAAACTGTTTTTT,CASSVGDRVSEKLFF
-,TRBV5-5,-,TRBJ1-5,TGTGCCAGCAGCTTTCAGGGCCCACGGAGCAATCAGCCCCAGCATTTT,CASSFQGPRSNQPQHF
TRBD2,TRBV11-3,-,TRBJ2-7,TGTGCCAGCAGCCCCGGGACTACCTCCTACGAGCAGTACTTC,CASSPGTTSYEQYF
TRBD1,TRBV3-1/TRBV3-2,-,TRBJ1-2,TGTGCCAGCAGCCAACAGGGGGGACAGATAAACTATGGCTACACCTTC,CASSQQGGQINYGYTF
-,TRBV19,-,TRBJ1-6,TGTGCCAGTAGTATCCCCAGGGAACCCCTCCACTTT,CASSIPREPLHF
-,TRBV6-4,-,TRBJ2-2,TGTGCCAGCTTTCCGAGAACCGGGGAGCTGTTTTTT,CASFPRTGELFF
TRBD1,TRBV15,-,TRBJ1-5,TGTGCCACCAGCAGAGATACCAGGGGGAATCAGCCCCAGCATTTT,CATSRDTRGNQPQHF
-,TRBV30,-,TRBJ2-7,TGTGCCTGGAGTGCAGGTTACTCCTACGAGCAGTACTTC,CAWSAGYSYEQYF
TRBD1,TRBV2,few,TRBJ1-2,TGTGCCAGCAGAAGTACAGGGGGGCACTATGGCTACACCTTC,CASRSTGGHYGYTF
TRBD1,TRBV6-2/TRBV6-3,-,TRBJ2-5,TGTGCCAGCAGTTACTGGGACTCTACCGGGACAGGGGGCATGGAGACCCAGTACTTC,CASSYWDSTGTGGMETQYF
-,TRBV29-1,-,TRBJ2-5,TGCAGCGTTGAAGAATCCATAGAAGAGACCCAGTACTTC,CSVEESIEETQYF
-,TRBV18,-,TRBJ1-5,TGTGCCAGCTCCCCTCTGAGGGATCAGCCCCAGCATTTT,CASSPLRDQPQHF
-,TRBV18,-,TRBJ1-5,TGTGCCAGCTCACTTGTCCGGGAGACACAGAATCAGCCCCAGCATTTT,CASSLVRETQNQPQHF
-,TRBV7-6,-,TRBJ2-5,TGTGCCAGCAGCCTTCAGGGCGAGACCCAGTACTTC,CASSLQGETQYF
-,TRBV5-1,-,TRBJ2-1,TGCGCCAGCAGCTTGCTAGGAGGGGGCCACCAAATCAATGAGCAGTTCTTC,CASSLLGGGHQINEQFF
TRBD1,TRBV7-2,once,TRBJ1-4,TGTGCCAGCAGCTCCCGACAGGGGAACTATGAAAAACTGTTTTTT,CASSSRQGNYEKLFF
TRBD1,TRBV24-1,-,TRBJ2-7,TGTGCCACCAGTGATCGCACCGAGGGACAGCCCTCCTACGAGCAGTACTTC,CATSDRTEGQPSYEQYF
-,TRBV6-6,-,TRBJ1-2,TGTGCCAGCAGTACAGGGTGGGCGACACTAAACTATGGCTACACCTTC,CASSTGWATLNYGYTF
-,TRBV5-1,-,TRBJ2-6,TGCGCCAGCAGCACAGGGAGTGGAGGGGCCAACGTCCTGACTTTC,CASSTGSGGANVLTF
-,TRBV5-1,-,TRBJ2-2,TGCGCCACCTCACAGCAGACCAACACCGGGGAGCTGTTTTTT,CATSQQTNTGELFF
TRBD2,TRBV2,medium-sized,TRBJ2-7,TGTGCCAGCAGTGAGGGGCTAGCGGGAGTTTACGAGCAGTACTTC,CASSEGLAGVYEQYF
-,TRBV19,-,TRBJ1-1,TGTGCCAGTAGTATAGGGAGGACCGGCCGAACGGCAGCTTTCTTT,CASSIGRTGRTAAFF